The 26 T cell receptor beta chains below were found in one sample sequenced in a study of T cells in Graves' hyperthyroidism and ophthalmopathy. RNA transcripts provided the source from which TCR beta CDR3 regions were amplified. TCR CDR3 regions were first amplified by RT-PCR with HTBI primers. TCRdb passed the multiplex PCR reads through MiXCR, listing each CDR3 protein once. The table lists fewer than 200,000 distinct CDR3 sequences, roughly 10% of them singletons. The sequenced material came from blood. The receptors were sampled from a woman between 18 and 29 years old with Graves' hyperthyroidism that later progressed to Graves' ophthalmopathy.

This rearrangement joins TRBV7-2 to TRBJ2-2; TRBD2 aligns across 11 bases. This CDR3 is built from 16 residues. Trimming at V came to 4 bases and at J to 7 bases, leaving 8 bases not matched to a gene. CDR1 and CDR2 from the germline V gene are SGHTA and FQGNSA. Here the CDR3 DNA reads TGTGCCAGCAGCTCTTATAGCGGGAGGGCCAGCGGGGAGCTGTTTTTT. Translation: CASSSYSGRASGELFF.

In this sample, this clonotype turned up many times. The DNA of the CDR3 is TGTGCCAGCAGCCGCGGGGGGAGCACAGATACGCAGTATTTT. Translated, it gives CASSRGGSTDTQYF. The chain recombines TRBV3-1 with TRBJ2-3, with 8 bases lining up with TRBD2. Germline V gene sequence: CDR1 LGHDT, CDR2 YNNKEL (reference sequence). This CDR3 has 14 residues. With 4 bases clipped from V and 0 bases from J, the junction kept 0 bases outside the gene matches.

This clonotype was picked up many times. J is TRBJ1-1 and V is TRBV20-1, with D unclear. CDR1 and CDR2 from the germline V gene are DFQATT and SNEGSKA (reference sequence). V was trimmed by 5 bases and J by 0 bases, leaving 13 bases between them. CDR3 length: 14 amino acids. The CDR3 spells CSASRANMNTEAFF. As DNA, the CDR3 is TGCAGTGCTTCGAGGGCGAACATGAACACTGAAGCTTTCTTT.

This clonotype occurred a few times. CDR3 amino acids: CASTPLGGGLSTDTQYF. CDR3 DNA: TGTGCCAGCACCCCATTGGGGGGGGGGTTGAGCACAGATACGCAGTATTTT. This chain links TRBV25-1 with TRBJ2-3, with 7 bases fitting TRBD2. Trimming took 7 bases from V and 0 from J; bases not matched to a gene: 13. Germline V gene lookup returns CDR1 MGHDK and CDR2 SYGVNS. There are 17 residues in the CDR3. The full variable domain, its missing parts supplied by reference TRBV25-1 and TRBJ2-3, is EADIYQTPRYLVIGTGKKITLECSQTMGHDKMYWYQQDPGMELHLIHYSYGVNSTEKGDLSSESTVSRIRTEHFPLTLESARPSHTSQYLCASTPLGGGLSTDTQYFGPGTRLTVL.

This clonotype appeared many times. The rearrangement uses TRBV7-9 and TRBJ1-1; D not resolved. The V end was cut by 0 bases, the J end by 4 bases, with 9 bases between. The CDR3 is 14 residues long. Germline lookup yields CDR1 SEHNR and CDR2 FQNEAQ (reference sequence). The CDR3 DNA reads as TGTGCCAGCAGCTTAGCAAGGGTGGGCACTGAAGCTTTCTTT. This sequence encodes CASSLARVGTEAFF.

This clonotype was picked up a small number of times. This chain uses TRBV27 with TRBJ2-7; possibly TRBD1 for D (6 bases). V was clipped by 2 bases and J by 2 bases, with 13 bases between them. Germline V lookup: CDR1 MNHEY, CDR2 SMNVEV (reference sequence). CDR3 size: 15 residues. CDR3 nucleotides: TGTGCCAGCAGTTTAAGTACAGGGTCAACCTACGAGCAGTACTTC. It translates to CASSLSTGSTYEQYF.

This clonotype was detected ten times or more. CDR3 residues: CASSQGGRNSPLHF. Here the CDR3 DNA reads TGTGCCAGCAGCCAAGGGGGTCGGAATTCACCCCTCCACTTT. The chain links TRBV12-3 or TRBV12-4 to TRBJ1-6; TRBD1 is a possible D gene (6 bases). The CDR3 is made up of 14 amino acids. V was cut by 6 bases and J by 7 bases, with 13 bases left in between.

The rearrangement uses TRBV11-3 and TRBJ2-5, with a weak D call TRBD1 (5 bases). Germline CDR1 reads SGHNT; CDR2 reads YENEEA. With 1 base removed from V and 12 bases from J, the gap between germline ends came to 15 bases. CDR3 length: 13 amino acids. This chain's CDR3 is CASSLGQSNIKYF. The CDR3 bases are TGTGCCAGCAGCTTAGGACAGTCAAACATCAAGTACTTC.

The chain joins TRBV9 to TRBJ2-2, with TRBD1 matching over 7 bases. Germline values: CDR1 SGDLS, CDR2 YYNGEE. This CDR3 comprises 15 residues. V was pared by 3 bases and J by 3 bases, with 5 bases of the junction left unmatched. The CDR3 is CASSEQGLDTGELFF. CDR3 bases: TGTGCCAGCAGCGAACAGGGGCTAGACACCGGGGAGCTGTTTTTT. Together with reference TRBV9 and TRBJ2-2, the CDR3 gives the full variable domain: DSGVTQTPKHLITATGQRVTLRCSPRSGDLSVYWYQQSLDQGLQFLIQYYNGEERAKGNILERFSAQQFPDLHSELNLSSLELGDSALYFCASSEQGLDTGELFFGEGSRLTVL.

The chain employs TRBV27 and TRBJ2-7, with 12 bases aligning to TRBD1. V dropped 4 bases and J dropped 6; count of bases not matched to a gene: 1. The CDR3 is 13 amino acids. Germline-derived CDR1 and CDR2 are MNHEY and SMNVEV (reference sequence). The CDR3 DNA sequence: TGTGCCAGCAGTTGGGACAGGGGGCGCGAGCAGTACTTC. Its protein is CASSWDRGREQYF.

This rearrangement joins TRBV20-1 to TRBJ2-1, with D perhaps TRBD1 (6 bases). Germline CDR1 DFQATT, CDR2 SNEGSKA (reference sequence). The CDR3 has 15 amino acids. Trimming removed 2 bases at V and 0 bases at J, with 11 bases between. The CDR3 reads CSARQDRSSYNEQFF. Written as DNA, the CDR3 is TGCAGTGCTAGACAAGACAGGAGCTCCTACAATGAGCAGTTCTTC.

On this clonotype itself: This may be a read error, as it is one base from a much larger clone. CDR3 nucleotides: TGTGCCAGCAGCTTATATAAGGCAGAGTACTATGGCTACACCTTC. Its protein product is CASSLYKAEYYGYTF. The rearrangement links TRBV13 to TRBJ1-2; D is undetermined. This CDR3 contains 15 residues. V was cut by 2 bases and J by 3 bases, with 13 bases left in between. CDR1 is PRHDT, CDR2 FYEKMQ, per germline (reference sequence).

This chain links TRBV7-8 with TRBJ2-7; 10 bases align to TRBD2. The CDR3 sequence is 17 residues long. CDR1 SGHVS and CDR2 FQNEAQ come from the germline V gene. V lost 1 base to trimming and J lost 8 bases; unmatched junction nucleotides: 14. Here the CDR3 reads CASSLVASGSGGGKQYF. The CDR3 region has the DNA TGTGCCAGCAGCTTAGTGGCTAGCGGGAGTGGGGGGGGTAAGCAGTACTTC.

The rearrangement links TRBV19 to TRBJ1-2; the D gene is possibly TRBD1 (6 bases). The CDR3 has 14 residues. Trimming stripped 6 bases from V and 6 bases from J, with 17 bases between. Per germline, CDR1 LNHDA and CDR2 SQIVND (reference sequence). This chain's CDR3 is CASSTTPGGHGYTF. The CDR3 region has the DNA TGTGCCAGTAGCACCACTCCCGGGGGCCATGGCTACACCTTC.

This clonotype was found many times. This sequence joins TRBV24-1 and TRBJ2-5, with D possibly being TRBD1 (6 bases). The V gene's germline CDR1 is KGHDR and CDR2 SFDVKD. V was shortened by 7 bases and J by 4 bases, with 9 bases between the two germline ends. The CDR3 is made up of 12 amino acids. The CDR3 region is CATRGASETQYF. CDR3 in DNA: TGTGCCACCAGGGGGGCGTCAGAGACCCAGTACTTC.

This clonotype was picked up many times. This chain links TRBV19 with TRBJ2-1, with TRBD1 matching over 9 bases. CDR3 length: 13 residues. Germline V gives CDR1 LNHDA, CDR2 SQIVND (reference sequence). V dropped 6 bases and J dropped 9; count of bases not matched to a gene: 6. The CDR3 DNA follows: TGTGCCAGTAGGGGGGGGACAGGGACTGAGCAGTTCTTC. This gives the protein CASRGGTGTEQFF.

With regard to this clonotype: A read error may be the cause here, since a much bigger clone is one base away. This chain uses TRBV7-2 with TRBJ1-4; TRBD1 matches at 10 bases. This CDR3 region has 15 residues. Germline lookup yields CDR1 SGHTA and CDR2 FQGNSA. CDR3 nucleotides: TGTGCCTGCAGCCCCTGGGACAGGGGAGGAGAAAAACTGTTTTTT. Residues: CACSPWDRGGEKLFF.

This clonotype has at least ten counts. The chain couples TRBV6-1 to TRBJ2-7; D not resolved. Looked up from germline, CDR1 is MNHNS and CDR2 is SASEGT. The CDR3 consists of 12 residues. Trimming removed 5 bases at V and 4 bases at J, with 9 bases between. The CDR3 loop is CASSSPDYEQYF. CDR3 nucleotides: TGTGCCAGCAGTTCCCCTGATTACGAGCAGTACTTC.

This clonotype has a count of ten or more. The J gene is TRBJ1-4, the V gene TRBV12-3 or TRBV12-4; no clear D gene. V was cut by 6 bases and J by 0 bases, with 14 bases left in between. The length of the CDR3 is 16 residues. CDR3 nucleotides: TGTGCCAGCAGCCAACGTAAGGGCCCAACTAATGAAAAACTGTTTTTT. Translating it yields CASSQRKGPTNEKLFF.

The chain joins TRBV20-1 to TRBJ2-7, with 11 bases fitting TRBD2. The CDR3 is 16 amino acids. V shed 1 base and J 2 bases; nucleotides not matched to a gene: 7. The V gene's germline CDR1 is DFQATT and CDR2 SNEGSKA (reference sequence). CDR3 bases: TGCAGTGCTAGAGCTCTTCTAGCGGGGGGAGCCTACGAGCAGTACTTC. It specifies CSARALLAGGAYEQYF.

This clonotype was seen many times. The J gene is TRBJ2-3, the V gene TRBV6-5; 8 bases agree with TRBD2. After removal of 4 bases from V and 5 bases from J, the junction contained 14 bases not matched to a gene. This CDR3 is built from 17 residues. CDR1 is MNHEY, CDR2 SVGAGI, per germline. Here the CDR3 reads CASSSSRGAKIRDTQYF. The CDR3 DNA is TGTGCCAGCAGTTCCTCGCGGGGGGCTAAGATTAGAGATACGCAGTATTTT.

This clonotype was recorded many times. The chain is built from TRBV2 and TRBJ2-7, with a possible D match to TRBD1 (6 bases). The V and J ends lost 7 bases and 2 bases respectively, with 18 bases between them. CDR3 size: 15 residues. The germline V gene encodes CDR1 SNHLY and CDR2 FYNNEI. In nucleotides, the CDR3 is TGTGCCAGCATTAACAACCGGGACACCGCCTACGAGCAGTACTTC. Translating gives CASINNRDTAYEQYF. The complete variable domain, with remaining parts taken from reference TRBV2 and TRBJ2-7, reads EPEVTQTPSHQVTQMGQEVILRCVPISNHLYFYWYRQILGQKVEFLVSFYNNEISEKSEIFDDQFSVERPDGSNFTLKIRSTKLEDSAMYFCASINNRDTAYEQYFGPGTRLTVT.

Many counts were recorded for this clonotype. V gene TRBV3-1 combines with J gene TRBJ2-7; perhaps TRBD1 as D (6 bases). Germline values: CDR1 LGHDT, CDR2 YNNKEL (reference sequence). The CDR3 covers 14 residues. Trimming cost V 0 bases and J 6 bases, with 12 bases left between them. The CDR3 loop is CASSQEQGRAEQYF. CDR3 DNA: TGTGCCAGCAGCCAAGAACAGGGAAGGGCCGAGCAGTACTTC.

This clonotype was found many times. This chain joins TRBV11-2 and TRBJ1-1; 7 bases match TRBD1. CDR1 and CDR2 from the germline V gene are SGHAT and FQNNGV. V lost 3 bases and J lost 4; bases outside the gene matches: 2. The CDR3 is 13 amino acids. This CDR3 reads CASSFRGVTEAFF. The CDR3 DNA reads as TGTGCCAGCAGCTTCAGGGGGGTCACTGAAGCTTTCTTT. The full variable domain, in which reference TRBV11-2 and TRBJ1-1 provide the parts outside the CDR3, is EAGVAQSPRYKIIEKRQSVAFWCNPISGHATLYWYQQILGQGPKLLIQFQNNGVVDDSQLPKDRFSAERLKGVDSTLKIQPAKLEDSAVYLCASSFRGVTEAFFGQGTRLTVV.

In its sample, this clonotype was seen many times. V gene TRBV18 combines with J gene TRBJ1-5; D is perhaps TRBD1 (5 bases). Germline V gives CDR1 KGHSH, CDR2 LQKENI. This CDR3 is 13 amino acids long. V was clipped by 4 bases and J by 6 bases, with 10 bases between them. The CDR3 region is CASSLGGTQPQHF. CDR3 coding DNA: TGTGCCAGCTCACTGGGGGGGACTCAGCCCCAGCATTTT.

This clonotype appeared many times. The V gene is TRBV18, the J gene TRBJ2-5, with D possibly matching TRBD1 (6 bases). V was trimmed by 6 bases and J by 2 bases, leaving 13 bases between them. Germline CDR1 KGHSH, CDR2 LQKENI. The CDR3 length is 14 residues. The chain's CDR3 is CASSLDRTQETQYF. The CDR3, as DNA: TGTGCCAGCTCGCTCGACAGGACTCAAGAGACCCAGTACTTC.